These T cell receptor beta chains were read from a single sample in a study of cytomegalovirus exposure and HLA in healthy donors. Some clones are missing from TCRdb's copy, which holds only in-frame ones; the method was immunoSEQ multiplex PCR. The sample yields about 200,000 clones, roughly three quarters seen once. The sample taken for sequencing was PBMCs. These receptors all stem from a woman younger than 45 in good health and CMV-seronegative. CDR3s include the opening cysteine and the closing phenylalanine or tryptophan. A D gene is named only where the DNA matches it firmly. Clone size is shown for a subset of rows, as once, few, many or a class of expanded clone.

>14|TRBJ2-5|TRBV7-2|-|-
CASSFQGGQETQYF
TGTGCCAGCAGCTTTCAGGGTGGGCAAGAGACCCAGTACTTC
>15|TRBJ2-7|TRBV6-1|TRBD1|once
CASRSGTVPSGEQYF
TGTGCCAGCAGGAGTGGGACAGTACCCTCCGGCGAGCAGTACTTC
>12|TRBJ1-2|TRBV30|-|-
CAWSWRSYGYTF
TGTGCCTGGAGTTGGAGAAGCTATGGCTACACCTTC
>14|TRBJ2-7|TRBV7-9|TRBD1|-
CASSINDRAYEQYF
TGTGCCAGCAGCATAAACGACAGGGCCTACGAGCAGTACTTC
>18|TRBJ1-4|TRBV5-1|TRBD1|few
CASSSLGTGTSTNEKLFF
TGCGCCAGCAGCTCGTTGGGGACAGGGACTTCAACTAATGAAAAACTGTTTTTT
>13|TRBJ1-2|TRBV5-1|TRBD1|-
CASSLGQGVGYTF
TGCGCCAGCAGCTTGGGACAGGGAGTTGGCTACACCTTC
>15|TRBJ2-1|TRBV28|TRBD1|-
CASRGRDRGYNEQFF
TGTGCCAGCAGAGGCCGGGACAGGGGCTACAATGAGCAGTTCTTC
>16|TRBJ2-1|TRBV5-1|-|-
CASSLLAGGDNNEQFF
TGCGCCAGCAGCTTGTTGGCCGGAGGAGATAACAATGAGCAGTTCTTC
>15|TRBJ1-6|TRBV5-1|TRBD1|-
CASSPRQGRDSPLHF
TGCGCCAGCAGCCCCCGACAGGGCAGGGATTCACCCCTCCACTTT
>15|TRBJ2-1|TRBV11-2|-|-
CASSLVSGFTNEQFF
TGTGCCAGCAGCTTAGTATCAGGGTTTACCAATGAGCAGTTCTTC
>14|TRBJ1-5|TRBV5-1|TRBD1|-
CASSSGTGHQPQHF
TGCGCCAGCAGCTCCGGGACAGGGCATCAGCCCCAGCATTTT
>12|TRBJ2-1|TRBV5-4|-|-
CASSWSEGEQFF
TGTGCCAGCAGCTGGTCAGAGGGTGAGCAGTTCTTC
>18|TRBJ2-1|TRBV4-1|-|-
CASSQVPDSPSTYNEQFF
TGCGCCAGCAGCCAAGTCCCTGATAGTCCTTCTACCTACAATGAGCAGTTCTTC
>12|TRBJ2-1|TRBV25-1|-|once
CASSGLIDEQFF
TGTGCCAGCAGTGGGTTAATAGATGAGCAGTTCTTC
>13|TRBJ1-3|TRBV6-1|-|-
CASSEAIGNTIYF
TGTGCCAGCAGTGAAGCTATTGGAAACACCATATATTTT
>13|TRBJ1-1|TRBV2|-|-
CASSPAGADEAFF
TGTGCCAGCAGCCCTGCGGGAGCAGATGAAGCTTTCTTT
>18|TRBJ1-4|TRBV30|-|-
CAWRDKQGSYPTNEKLFF
TGTGCCTGGAGGGACAAACAGGGATCTTATCCAACTAATGAAAAACTGTTTTTT
>14|TRBJ2-7|TRBV6-5|-|-
CASSYSPGGREQYF
TGTGCCAGCAGTTACAGCCCCGGGGGGCGCGAGCAGTACTTC
>17|TRBJ2-1|TRBV2|TRBD2|-
CAILGLAGVLSYNEQFF
TGTGCCATCCTGGGACTAGCGGGGGTCCTCTCCTACAATGAGCAGTTCTTC
>14|TRBJ1-1|TRBV11-2|TRBD1|-
CASSPRDRNTEAFF
TGTGCCAGCAGCCCGAGGGACAGGAACACTGAAGCTTTCTTT
>15|TRBJ1-5|TRBV6-1|TRBD1|-
CASSIGQGASQPQHF
TGTGCCAGCAGCATCGGACAGGGGGCCTCTCAGCCCCAGCATTTT
>11|TRBJ2-7|TRBV20-1|-|-
CSAKTGPEQYF
TGCAGTGCTAAAACAGGGCCCGAGCAGTACTTC